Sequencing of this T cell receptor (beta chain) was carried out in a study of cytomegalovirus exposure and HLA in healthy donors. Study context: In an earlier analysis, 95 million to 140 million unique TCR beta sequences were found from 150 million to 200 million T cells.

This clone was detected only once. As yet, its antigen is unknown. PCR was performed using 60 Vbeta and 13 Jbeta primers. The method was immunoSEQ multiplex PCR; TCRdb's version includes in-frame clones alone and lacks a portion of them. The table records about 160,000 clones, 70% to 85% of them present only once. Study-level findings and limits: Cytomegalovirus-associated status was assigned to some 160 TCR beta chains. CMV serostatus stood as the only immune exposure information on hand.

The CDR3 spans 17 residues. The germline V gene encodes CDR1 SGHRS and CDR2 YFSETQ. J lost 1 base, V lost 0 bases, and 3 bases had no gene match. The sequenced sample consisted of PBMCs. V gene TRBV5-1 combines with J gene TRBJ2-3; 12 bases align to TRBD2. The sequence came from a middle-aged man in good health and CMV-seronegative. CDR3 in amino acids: CASSLGASGGGTDTQYF. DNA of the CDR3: TGCGCCAGCAGCTTGGGGGCTAGCGGGGGGGGCACAGATACGCAGTATTTT.